The 8 T cell receptor beta chains reported below all come from one sample, sequenced in a study of T-cell memory formation after mild COVID-19. TCRdb independently ran MiXCR on the 5' RACE reads; one entry per CDR3 protein. The sample records 180,000 or so distinct CDR3 sequences, roughly 11% being singletons. Sample: PBMCs or a T cell subset sorted from them (not recorded which). The origin of the receptors is a man younger than 30 who had mild COVID-19 (a few samples of this study predate the infection). Cell type and time point are not known.

V gene TRBV7-8 combines with J gene TRBJ2-5; D call uncertain. This CDR3 is built from 13 residues. Germline CDR1 SGHVS, CDR2 FQNEAQ. V was clipped by 3 bases and J by 5 bases, with 10 bases between them. The CDR3 protein is CASSFTVIETQYF. The CDR3 bases are TGTGCCAGCAGCTTTACGGTAATCGAGACCCAGTACTTC.

The chain has TRBV15 and TRBJ2-5, with no clear D. V lost 5 bases and J 4 bases, leaving 17 bases between the germline ends. The germline gives CDR1 LNHNV, CDR2 YYDKDF (reference sequence). This CDR3 contains 15 residues. For the CDR3, the DNA is TGTGCCACCAGCGGAAGTCTCGGACCGGGAGAGACCCAGTACTTC. Translated, it gives CATSGSLGPGETQYF.

This clonotype turned up a few times. V gene TRBV19 combines with J gene TRBJ1-1, with TRBD1 as a possible D gene (5 bases). The CDR3 contains 13 residues. Germline CDR1 is LNHDA and CDR2 is SQIVND (reference sequence). V was clipped by 3 bases and J by 4 bases, with 9 bases between them. The CDR3 bases are TGTGCCAGTAGTATGGGGAGGGGCACTGAAGCTTTCTTT. This encodes CASSMGRGTEAFF.

This clonotype came up a few times. The V call is TRBV29-1, the J call TRBJ2-5, with 9 nucleotides matching TRBD2. CDR1 SQVTM and CDR2 ANQGSEA come from the germline V gene. With V trimmed by 3 bases and J by 0 bases, 2 bases remained unmatched. The CDR3 contains 14 residues. In DNA form, the CDR3 reads TGCAGCGTTGACCTAGCGGGGTACCAAGAGACCCAGTACTTC. Amino acid sequence: CSVDLAGYQETQYF.

The chain has TRBV29-1 and TRBJ2-5; 10 bases are a match to TRBD2. Germline V gives CDR1 SQVTM, CDR2 ANQGSEA. V lost 3 bases, J lost 7 bases, and 11 bases stayed unmatched. This CDR3 region has 15 residues. In DNA form, the CDR3 reads TGCAGCGTTGAGGAAATTAGCGGGGGGTCGGGGACCCAGTACTTC. Its translation is CSVEEISGGSGTQYF.

The chain has TRBV7-2 and TRBJ2-6; 7 bases agree with TRBD1. The CDR3 is 17 residues long. The junction had 4 bases not matched to a gene; V was cut back by 2 bases and J by 0 bases. CDR1 SGHTA and CDR2 FQGNSA come from the germline V gene. CDR3 amino acids: CASSLRGQSSGANVLTF. In nucleotides, the CDR3 is TGTGCCAGCAGCTTAAGGGGGCAAAGCTCTGGGGCCAACGTCCTGACTTTC.

The J gene is TRBJ2-5, the V gene TRBV20-1; D is undetermined. This CDR3 is 12 amino acids long. V was cut by 6 bases and J by 5 bases, with 13 bases left in between. Germline V gene data show CDR1 as DFQATT and CDR2 as SNEGSKA (reference sequence). The CDR3 DNA reads as TGCAGTGCCCCAACTCTCCCGGAGACCCAGTACTTC. This translates into CSAPTLPETQYF.

The chain links TRBV4-2 to TRBJ2-2, with a possible D match to TRBD2 (7 bases). CDR1 LGHNA and CDR2 YNFKEQ come from the germline V gene. This CDR3 has 14 amino acids. V lost 6 bases and J lost 1, with 9 bases in between. CDR3 DNA sequence: TGTGCCAGCAGGAGGGGGGGGAACACCGGGGAGCTGTTTTTT. It yields the protein CASRRGGNTGELFF.